A single sample is the source of the 22 T cell receptor beta chains below, sequenced in a study of T cell repertoires in cytomegalovirus infection. TCRdb reprocessed the reads via MiXCR and lists one record per CDR3 protein. In the table there are tens of thousands of distinct CDR3 sequences, 3.7% of which are singletons. Sequencing was performed on PBMCs. These receptors were collected from a human donor in good health (CMV status not recorded). Some clones in this sample may be carry-over from other donors' samples.

This clonotype was found a few times. The J gene is TRBJ2-7, the V gene TRBV7-9; the D call may be TRBD1 or TRBD2 (5 bases each). The CDR3 extends over 14 amino acids. Trimming stripped 5 bases from V and 2 bases from J, with 13 bases between. Germline-derived CDR1 and CDR2 are SEHNR and FQNEAQ (reference sequence). CDR3 sequence (DNA): TGTGCCAGCAGCCAGCCGGGACGGGCCTACGAGCAGTACTTC. This translates into CASSQPGRAYEQYF.

This clonotype was counted ten times or more. The CDR3 sequence is CASSLPNQYEQYF. CDR3 coding DNA: TGTGCCAGCAGCCTACCCAACCAGTACGAGCAGTACTTC. The chain employs TRBV7-6 and TRBJ2-7; D gene unclear. The CDR3 length is 13 residues. Trimming took off 5 bases at V and 4 bases at J, with 12 bases between the two ends. The germline V gene has CDR1 SGHVS and CDR2 FNYEAQ. Complete variable domain (other parts from reference TRBV7-6 and TRBJ2-7): GAGVSQSPRYKVTKRGQDVALRCDPISGHVSLYWYRQALGQGPEFLTYFNYEAQQDKSGLPNDRFSAERPEGSISTLTIQRTEQRDSAMYRCASSLPNQYEQYFGPGTRLTVT.

The table lists this clonotype with many counts. The gene calls are TRBV4-2 and TRBJ1-6; no definite D call. This CDR3 contains 13 residues. V lost 1 base, J lost 10 bases, and 8 bases lay in between. Germline lookup yields CDR1 LGHNA and CDR2 YNFKEQ. The CDR3 nucleotides are TGTGCCAGCAGCCAAGTTCCTGGATCACCCCTCCACTTT. Translated, it gives CASSQVPGSPLHF.

This clonotype showed up many times. J is TRBJ1-5 and V is TRBV7-8; D is unclear. V was trimmed by 3 bases and J by 4 bases, leaving 10 bases between them. From germline, CDR1 is SGHVS and CDR2 FQNEAQ. The CDR3 runs to 14 residues. The CDR3 spells CASSFRASNQPQHF. The DNA for the CDR3 is TGTGCCAGCAGCTTTCGAGCCTCAAATCAGCCCCAGCATTTT.

Worth noting for this clonotype: The CDR3 carries no conserved terminal phenylalanine or tryptophan, so it likely arises from a read error. This sequence joins TRBV20-1 and TRBJ2-2; D uncertain. The V gene lost 5 bases and the J gene lost 5 bases, with 12 bases spanning the gap. The CDR3 spans 13 residues. Germline assignment: CDR1 DFQATT and CDR2 SNEGSKA (reference sequence). The CDR3 nucleotides read TGCAGTGCTGTCCCCGTGGGGACCGGGGAGCTGTTTTTG. Translated: CSAVPVGTGELFL.

This clonotype came up many times. V usage is TRBV2 and J usage is TRBJ2-2; a possible D gene is TRBD1 (5 bases). CDR1 is SNHLY, CDR2 FYNNEI, per germline. The V and J ends lost 10 bases and 5 bases respectively, with 17 bases between them. This CDR3 region has 14 residues. The DNA for the CDR3 is TGTGCCACTAGGACAACCCCCACGACCGGGGAGCTGTTTTTT. This translates into CATRTTPTTGELFF.

Of note for this clonotype: At one end, the junction sequence differs from germline, possibly due to a read error. This sequence joins TRBV6-2 or TRBV6-3 and TRBJ2-7; D uncertain. Germline V gene data show CDR1 as MNHEY and CDR2 as SVGEGT. The CDR3 is made up of 14 amino acids. The CDR3 protein is CTSSRAEAHVEQYF. CDR3 DNA sequence: TGTACCAGCAGCCGAGCCGAGGCCCACGTGGAGCAGTACTTC.

This clonotype was counted many times. The gene calls are TRBV5-6 and TRBJ2-7; D unresolved. The CDR3 length is 13 residues. CDR1 SGHDT and CDR2 YYEEEE come from the germline V gene. V was shortened by 4 bases and J by 0 bases, with 8 bases between the two germline ends. In nucleotides, the CDR3 is TGTGCCAGCAGCGTAAGGAACTCCTACGAGCAGTACTTC. Translated: CASSVRNSYEQYF.

This clonotype was seen many times. The chain combines TRBV4-3 with TRBJ2-2; TRBD1 matches at 10 bases. This CDR3 spans 16 amino acids. Germline loops: CDR1 LGHNA, CDR2 YSLEER. V lost 1 base to trimming and J lost 4 bases; unmatched junction nucleotides: 3. The CDR3 DNA sequence: TGCGCCAGCAGCCAAGGGGACAGGGGTTTCACCGGGGAGCTGTTTTTT. As protein: CASSQGDRGFTGELFF.

This clonotype was counted once. The chain has TRBV6-2 or TRBV6-3 and TRBJ1-1; 8 bases match TRBD1. The germline gives CDR1 MNHEY, CDR2 SVGEGT. This CDR3 is 17 amino acids long. V shed 5 bases and J 14 bases; nucleotides not matched to a gene: 25. The CDR3 loop reads CASSRPGQAVGGTEEFF. In DNA form, the CDR3 reads TGTGCCAGCAGTAGACCGGGACAGGCGGTTGGGGGAACTGAAGAGTTCTTT.

In this sample, this clonotype turned up many times. This chain joins TRBV6-6 and TRBJ2-7, with 7 positions matching TRBD1. This CDR3 contains 14 residues. V shed 6 bases and J 3 bases; nucleotides not matched to a gene: 8. Per germline, CDR1 MNHNY and CDR2 SVGAGI (reference sequence). The DNA of the CDR3 is TGTGCCAGCAGGCAAACAGGGGCCAACTACGAGCAGTACTTC. This codes for CASRQTGANYEQYF.

At least ten counts were recorded for this clonotype. The V gene is TRBV5-1, the J gene TRBJ2-1; 8 nucleotides match TRBD1. Per the germline V gene, CDR1 is SGHRS and CDR2 is YFSETQ. Trimming at V came to 2 bases and at J to 7 bases, leaving 14 bases not matched to a gene. This CDR3 is 17 amino acids long. The CDR3 protein is CASSLQGVRERTNEQFF. Written as DNA, the CDR3 is TGCGCCAGCAGCTTACAGGGGGTTCGGGAGCGGACGAATGAGCAGTTCTTC.

This clonotype was detected many times. This chain links TRBV6-2 or TRBV6-3 with TRBJ2-1, with 8 bases identical to TRBD2. Germline V gene lookup returns CDR1 MNHEY and CDR2 SVGEGT. The V segment lost 4 bases and the J segment 3 bases; nucleotides outside the gene matches: 2. The length of the CDR3 is 14 residues. CDR3 sequence reads: CASSLAGNYNEQFF. The CDR3 nucleotides are TGTGCCAGCAGTTTAGCGGGGAACTACAATGAGCAGTTCTTC.

This clonotype was seen many times. The chain uses TRBV7-6 and TRBJ2-7; either TRBD1 or TRBD2 may fit D (5 bases each). The CDR3 covers 14 residues. Trimming removed 6 bases from V and 3 bases from J, with 15 bases in between. Germline CDR1 SGHVS, CDR2 FNYEAQ. In DNA form, the CDR3 reads TGTGCCAGCAGTGGGGGTCCAGACGGCTACGAGCAGTACTTC. This sequence encodes CASSGGPDGYEQYF. Using reference TRBV7-6 and TRBJ2-7 for the parts outside the CDR3, the full variable domain is GAGVSQSPRYKVTKRGQDVALRCDPISGHVSLYWYRQALGQGPEFLTYFNYEAQQDKSGLPNDRFSAERPEGSISTLTIQRTEQRDSAMYRCASSGGPDGYEQYFGPGTRLTVT.

This clonotype was recorded many times. V usage is TRBV4-2 and J usage is TRBJ1-4; the D gene is possibly TRBD1 (5 bases). The CDR3 is 16 residues long. V gave up 0 bases and J gave up 5 bases, with 13 bases separating them. The germline V gene has CDR1 LGHNA and CDR2 YNFKEQ. CDR3 DNA: TGTGCCAGCAGCCAAGATCCTTCGGGGGGGAATGAAAAACTGTTTTTT. Its translation: CASSQDPSGGNEKLFF.

This clonotype has ten or more counts. The genes are TRBV6-1 and TRBJ1-1; no definite D call. The CDR3 runs 14 residues. The ends were cut back, 5 bases at V and 1 base at J, with 11 bases in the middle. The V gene's germline CDR1 is MNHNS and CDR2 SASEGT. CDR3 in DNA: TGTGCCAGCAGTTGGGTACAAGGGAACACTGAAGCTTTCTTT. Residues: CASSWVQGNTEAFF.

This clonotype was seen at least ten times. The gene calls are TRBV19 and TRBJ1-1; possibly TRBD1 for D (6 bases). The V end lost 5 bases, the J end lost 1 base, and 11 bases lay between the germline ends. In germline, CDR1 is LNHDA, CDR2 SQIVND (reference sequence). The CDR3 totals 14 residues. The CDR3 bases are TGTGCCAGTAGTCCACAGGGTTGGAACACTGAAGCTTTCTTT. Translation: CASSPQGWNTEAFF.

This clonotype was recorded at least ten times. The chain uses TRBV12-3 or TRBV12-4 and TRBJ1-1, with D possibly TRBD1 on 5 matching bases. V was cut by 6 bases and J by 3 bases, with 11 bases left in between. CDR3 size: 13 residues. The CDR3, as DNA: TGTGCCAGCAGAGTCTGGGGGGACACTGAAGCTTTCTTT. It codes for CASRVWGDTEAFF.

This clonotype was observed at least ten times. This chain uses TRBV7-2 with TRBJ1-1, with no clear D. Germline CDR1 reads SGHTA; CDR2 reads FQGNSA. There are 15 residues in the CDR3. Trimming cost V 1 base and J 4 bases, with 13 bases left between them. The CDR3 DNA follows: TGTGCCAGCAGCTTAGGGGATGCGGGGAGCACTGAAGCTTTCTTT. Its translation: CASSLGDAGSTEAFF.

The sample holds many counts of this clonotype. The chain employs TRBV6-2 or TRBV6-3 and TRBJ2-4, with D possibly matching TRBD1 (6 bases). The CDR3 extends over 14 amino acids. The germline V gene has CDR1 MNHEY and CDR2 SVGEGT. V shed 0 bases and J shed 14 bases, with 17 bases lying between them. Here the CDR3 DNA reads TGTGCCAGCAGTTACTCGACCAGGGGATACGAAGAGTACTTC. The encoded protein is CASSYSTRGYEEYF.

This clonotype was observed at least ten times. This chain joins TRBV28 and TRBJ2-7; tentatively, D is TRBD1 (5 bases). The V gene lost 4 bases and the J gene lost 3 bases, with 19 bases spanning the gap. CDR3 length: 16 residues. Germline CDR1 is MDHEN and CDR2 is SYDVKM. CDR3 sequence: CASSSPGPSSRYEQYF. The CDR3 DNA follows: TGTGCCAGCAGTTCCCCAGGGCCAAGCTCCCGCTACGAGCAGTACTTC. The whole variable domain, remainder taken from reference TRBV28 and TRBJ2-7, is DVKVTQSSRYLVKRTGEKVFLECVQDMDHENMFWYRQDPGLGLRLIYFSYDVKMKEKGDIPEGYSVSREKKERFSLILESASTNQTSMYLCASSSPGPSSRYEQYFGPGTRLTVT.

This clonotype was picked up many times. V usage is TRBV7-8 and J usage is TRBJ2-1, with D possibly being TRBD2 (6 bases). V was shortened by 5 bases and J by 2 bases, with 19 bases between the two germline ends. CDR1 and CDR2 (germline): SGHVS, FQNEAQ. The CDR3 is made up of 17 amino acids. The CDR3 here is CASSPQRALGTYNEQFF. In DNA form, the CDR3 reads TGTGCCAGCAGCCCACAGCGGGCGCTAGGGACCTACAATGAGCAGTTCTTC.